Ten or more counts support the clone carrying this TCR beta chain. Its antigen remains unidentified. A second about 6 to 12 cycle PCR used barcoded and J-beta primers. Via MiXCR, TCRdb re-called the 5' RACE reads, giving one row per CDR3 protein. The sample holds more than 750,000 distinct CDR3 sequences; 25% to 30% are singletons and the top ten take roughly a tenth. Per sample, a minimum of 6 million PBMCs were isolated. This specimen belongs to a study of blood T cells in healthy people across ages. Study-wide context: There was about one barcoded beta molecule captured by template switching per two T cells. Study results and caveats: Unsorted PBMC material precluded a definitive naive versus antigen-experienced comparison.

The CDR3 length is 13 residues. Germline V gives CDR1 SGHTA, CDR2 FQGNSA. Trimming pared 2 bases from V and 4 bases from J, leaving 7 bases between. These data are also associated with another study on T cells of mothers and their children.

The V call is TRBV7-2, the J call TRBJ2-3; no clear D. This clonotype originated in a woman in her forties in good health. Sequencing was performed on blood. CDR3 DNA sequence: TGTGCCAGCAGCTTAAACCGAGCAGATACGCAGTATTTT. Translated: CASSLNRADTQYF.